This passage covers 13 T cell receptor beta chains from one sample sequenced in a study of T cell responses to AZD1222 COVID-19 vaccine. Some clones are missing from TCRdb's copy, which holds only in-frame ones; the method was immunoSEQ multiplex PCR. Here the sample spans roughly 120,000 clones, about 81% being singletons. This sample comprised peripheral blood, obtained on day 0 of AZD1222 vaccination. These receptors all come from an adult in good health.

This clone was seen only once. V is TRBV6-6 and J is TRBJ2-3; 10 bases map to TRBD1. The CDR3 runs 14 residues. J gave up 4 bases and V 4 bases, and 2 bases lay outside the gene matches. CDR1 MNHNY and CDR2 SVGAGI come from the germline V gene (reference sequence). CDR3 region: CASSSGTGADTQYF. CDR3 sequence (DNA): TGTGCCAGCAGTTCCGGGACAGGGGCAGATACGCAGTATTTT.

J is TRBJ1-6 and V is TRBV5-4; the D gene is possibly TRBD1 (6 bases). Germline V lookup: CDR1 SGHNT, CDR2 YYREEE (reference sequence). Trimming took 1 base from V and 6 from J, leaving 8 bases between them. The CDR3 runs to 14 residues. CDR3: CASSLNRANSPLHF. For the CDR3, the DNA is TGTGCCAGCAGCTTGAACAGGGCTAATTCACCCCTCCACTTT.

This chain connects TRBV28 to TRBJ1-5; 9 nucleotides agree with TRBD1. Germline trimming cut 5 bases from V and 4 bases from J; bases unmatched to any gene: 3. Per germline, CDR1 MDHEN and CDR2 SYDVKM. This CDR3 has 14 amino acids. CDR3 bases: TGTGCCAGCAGTCTGGGACAGGGAAATCAGCCCCAGCATTTT. Its translation: CASSLGQGNQPQHF.

This clone was observed once. This sequence joins TRBV29-1 and TRBJ2-5; TRBD2 agrees at 7 bases. The CDR3 spans 12 residues. Trimming cost V 7 bases and J 4 bases; bases outside gene matches: 6. CDR1 and CDR2 (germline): SQVTM, ANQGSEA. DNA for the CDR3: TGCAGCGGATGGGGGGGACTAGAGACCCAGTACTTC. This gives the protein CSGWGGLETQYF.

The chain couples TRBV18 to TRBJ2-2, with no clear D. CDR1 is KGHSH and CDR2 is LQKENI in the germline V gene. The CDR3 sequence is 15 residues long. The germline V and J ends were trimmed by 5 bases and 4 bases, with 14 bases remaining between them. CDR3 in amino acids: CASSNSLSGTGELFF. CDR3 sequence (DNA): TGTGCCAGCTCAAATTCGCTCTCAGGCACCGGGGAGCTGTTTTTT.

The CDR3 DNA follows: TGTGCCAGCAGCTGCGGACTGGGGGGAGGTGTGGCTGAGCAGTTCTTC. Its protein is CASSCGLGGGVAEQFF. The gene calls are TRBV21-1 and TRBJ2-1; no check of the table's D call, TRBD2, against the DNA was made. TRBV21-1 is a documented pseudogene. This CDR3 contains 16 residues.

V gene TRBV6-5 combines with J gene TRBJ1-2; D remains ambiguous. The CDR3 loop spans 13 amino acids. Germline CDR1 reads MNHEY; CDR2 reads SVGAGI. Trimming pared 5 bases from V and 4 bases from J, leaving 11 bases between. CDR3 nucleotides: TGTGCCAGCAGTATGAAACAAGTCTATGGCTACACCTTC. This codes for CASSMKQVYGYTF.

This clone was counted a single time. The chain uses TRBV28 and TRBJ1-1, with D unresolved. V shed 3 bases and J shed 7 bases, with 6 bases lying between them. CDR1 MDHEN and CDR2 SYDVKM come from the germline V gene. The CDR3 runs to 11 residues. CDR3 sequence (DNA): TGTGCCAGCAGTTTCGGTTTTGAAGCTTTCTTT. Amino acid sequence: CASSFGFEAFF.

V and J are TRBV6-5 and TRBJ1-1; weak D call: TRBD1 (6 bases). Germline V CDR1 and CDR2: MNHEY, SVGAGI. The length of the CDR3 is 16 residues. V lost 2 bases to trimming and J lost 1 base, with 14 bases between them. CDR3 nucleotide sequence: TGTGCCAGCAGTTACGGAACCGGGACAACGAACACTGAAGCTTTCTTT. Amino acids: CASSYGTGTTNTEAFF.

The chain employs TRBV3-1 (or the pseudogene TRBV3-2) and TRBJ2-2; 7 bases map to TRBD2. Germline CDR1 is LGHDT and CDR2 is YNNKEL (reference sequence). Trimming cost V 4 bases and J 4 bases; bases outside gene matches: 0. The CDR3 sequence is 13 residues long. CDR3 residues: CASSLAGTGELFF. The CDR3 DNA reads as TGTGCCAGCAGCCTAGCGGGCACCGGGGAGCTGTTTTTT.

The chain recombines TRBV4-3 with TRBJ2-4, with 12 positions matching TRBD1. CDR1 LGHNA and CDR2 YSLEER come from the germline V gene. The CDR3 has 16 residues. Trimming at V came to 0 bases and at J to 6 bases, leaving 3 bases not matched to a gene. The CDR3 loop is CASSQDPGQGANIQYF. In nucleotides, the CDR3 is TGCGCCAGCAGCCAAGATCCGGGACAGGGGGCAAACATTCAGTACTTC.

V is TRBV27 and J is TRBJ1-6; D call uncertain. This CDR3 region has 16 residues. Trimming stripped 5 bases from V and 14 bases from J, with 25 bases between. Germline CDR1 reads MNHEY; CDR2 reads SMNVEV (reference sequence). In DNA form, the CDR3 reads TGTGCCAGCAGTCGGGCGGGAGGGCAAATAAGTCTGTCCCTCCACTTT. Its translation is CASSRAGGQISLSLHF.

The chain uses TRBV5-4 and TRBJ2-3, with 13 nucleotides matching TRBD2. The germline V gene encodes CDR1 SGHNT and CDR2 YYREEE (reference sequence). The V and J ends lost 0 bases and 3 bases, in that order; junction bases with no gene match: 1. The CDR3 contains 16 residues. The CDR3 nucleotides are TGTGCCAGCAGCTTGGGACTAGCGGGGGGAACAGATACGCAGTATTTT. This codes for CASSLGLAGGTDTQYF.